The present entry profiles one T cell receptor (beta chain) with its context. This sample was included in a study of blood T cell repertoires in COVID-19. Some clones are missing from TCRdb's copy, which holds only in-frame ones; the method was immunoSEQ multiplex PCR. The data hold about 140,000 clones, with 65% to 80% observed a single time. The CDR3 spans 14 residues. Germline V CDR1 and CDR2: MNHEY, SVGEGT. J lost 7 bases, V lost 2 bases, and 3 bases had no gene match. This rearrangement joins TRBV6-2 or TRBV6-3 to TRBJ2-2; 8 bases map to TRBD2. This TCR was sampled from a man in his fifties or sixties with acute or convalescent COVID-19. The source material was peripheral blood. The chain's CDR3 is CASSYTGGRGELFF. The CDR3 DNA reads TGTGCCAGCAGTTACACGGGGGGGCGCGGGGAGCTGTTTTTT.